Shown below are 5 T cell receptor beta chains from a single sample sequenced in a study of T cell repertoires in cytomegalovirus infection. For these receptors, no antigen is known. TCRdb re-analysed the reads in MiXCR, keeping a single row per CDR3 protein. Seen here are around 750,000 distinct CDR3 sequences, approximately 30% observed once, and the top ten hold around 12%. The specimen comprised cultured CD8+ T cells from PBMCs, sampled from culture after CMV antigen stimulation. These receptors were obtained from a human donor in good health (CMV status not recorded). Some clones in this sample may be carry-over from other donors' samples.

This clonotype was detected only a few times. V usage is TRBV29-1 and J usage is TRBJ2-2, with D tentatively TRBD1 or TRBD2 (5 bases each). The length of the CDR3 is 12 residues. CDR1 is SQVTM, CDR2 ANQGSEA, per germline. With 6 bases removed from V and 7 bases from J, the gap between germline ends came to 12 bases. The CDR3 reads CSVWGRFGELFF. CDR3 bases: TGCAGCGTATGGGGACGGTTCGGGGAGCTGTTTTTT.

Details on this clonotype: This could be a read error, since a much larger clone is one nucleotide away. This sequence joins TRBV7-2 and TRBJ2-1; 8 bases map to TRBD2. The CDR3 loop spans 18 amino acids. Per germline, CDR1 SGHTA and CDR2 FQGNSA. In DNA form, the CDR3 reads TGTGCCAGCAACTTAGAGCCCCGACTAGCGACCTCCTACAATGAGCAGTTCTTC. Protein sequence: CASNLEPRLATSYNEQFF.

J is TRBJ2-4 and V is TRBV2; D is unresolved. This CDR3 is built from 11 residues. The V gene lost 7 bases and the J gene lost 1 base, with 2 bases spanning the gap. Germline CDR1 and CDR2: SNHLY and FYNNEI. The DNA for the CDR3 is TGTGCCAGCATGGCCAAAAACATTCAGTACTTC. This gives the protein CASMAKNIQYF.

This clonotype showed up just a few times. This chain uses TRBV7-8 with TRBJ2-7; 8 bases align to TRBD2. Germline lookup yields CDR1 SGHVS and CDR2 FQNEAQ. Losses at the gene ends were 1 base for V and 0 bases for J; bases not matched to a gene: 11. CDR3 length: 18 amino acids. CDR3 nucleotide sequence: TGTGCCAGCAGCTTAGGGCCCCGGGGAGCGGGGGACTCCTACGAGCAGTACTTC. This codes for CASSLGPRGAGDSYEQYF.

This chain uses TRBV6-9 with TRBJ2-3, with 7 positions matching TRBD2. The length of the CDR3 is 15 residues. J was trimmed by 1 base and V by 9 bases; bases with no gene match: 10. Germline lookup yields CDR1 MNHGY and CDR2 SVAAGI. The CDR3 spells CASPLRGRGTDTQYF. In DNA, the CDR3 is TGTGCCAGTCCCCTTCGAGGGAGGGGCACAGATACGCAGTATTTT.